This TCR beta chain was recorded in a study of CD8+CD57+ T cells in acquired aplastic anemia (dated by TCRdb to 2016 to 2019). General notes on the study: Extracted DNA from sorted CD4+ and CD8+ cells averaged about 3.4 ug, ranging from roughly 0.19 to 27.4 ug. CD8+CD57+ expansion was defined as frequency above the mean frequency observed in healthy subjects. The paper as a whole reports these results and caveats: Fewer than 30 CD8+ CDR3 sequences were found in both patients and controls but appeared to be highly expressed in patients and within the immunodominant clones of the patients. Patients and healthy controls showed no significant difference in CD8+ Simpson's diversity (P=0.060).

A remark on this clonotype: Its binding antigen is unknown. Base-call qualities are not available, and no considerably larger clone is one nucleotide away.

According to the germline V gene, CDR1 reads SGHRS and CDR2 reads YFSETQ. The V and J ends are trimmed by 3 bases and 0 bases, leaving 12 bases between them. There are 15 amino acids in the CDR3, from cysteine to phenylalanine inclusive. Just CDR3 DNA is preserved here, 45 bases in frame from base 1. Patients chosen for sequencing had shown expansion of CD8+CD57+ cells by flow cytometry. Every patient had severe acquired aplastic anemia, diagnosed using the International Study of Aplastic Anemia and Agranulocytosis and Camitta criteria. Patients had received no therapy at the time of blood sampling. In this study, sorted CD4+ and CD8+ T cells from the blood of healthy subjects and of severe aplastic anemia patients had their TCR repertoires deep-sequenced. In the USA, patient enrollment took place under clinicaltrials.gov protocols 00001620, 01623167, 00001397, 00071045, 00081523 and 00961064. Ficoll-Paque density gradient centrifugation was used to isolate peripheral blood mononuclear cells. Before DNA was extracted, CD4+ and CD8+ T cells were sorted using either FACS or magnetic beads.

Profiling of TCR beta VDJ combinations and CDR3 sequences used genomic DNA as the template. An Illumina HiSeq 2000 was the platform used for TCR repertoire sequencing. Concerning the study's data processing: Repertoire assessment relied on Simpson's diversity index, CDR3 size and DJ length profiles, and TRBV/TRBJ rearrangement plots. The most abundant DNA sequence in the deep sequencing data was taken as the immunodominant clone. CDR3 amino acid sequences were checked for sharing across subjects and were also compared against the VDJdb database and published repertoires. The raw public reads went through TCRdb reprocessing: fastp at Q25, MiXCR clone calling, in-frame beta chains kept. A single entry per CDR3 protein holds the most common genes and DNA from its merged rows. TCRdb's processing, not the study's, gives the V and J calls here. For this sample the table gives approximately 150,000 distinct CDR3 sequences, of which around 48% were detected only once. Over 0.95% of the sample lies in the top ten.

The specimen was sorted CD4+, CD8+, or CD8+CD57+ T cells (not recorded which) from PBMCs. The sequence was collected from a human donor with aplastic anemia. The receptor chain draws on TRBV5-1 and TRBJ1-2; the best D guess is TRBD1, with 6 bases matching. The DNA is TGCGCCAGCAGCTGGGACACCCTCACTAACTATGGCTACACCTTC. It is translated as CASSWDTLTNYGYTF. With the rest looked up from the reference TRBV5-1 and TRBJ1-2 genes rather than sequenced, the full variable domain is KAGVTQTPRYLIKTRGQQVTLSCSPISGHRSVSWYQQTPGQGLQFLFEYFSETQRNKGNFPGRFSGRQFSNSRSEMNVSTLELGDSALYLCASSWDTLTNYGYTFGSGTRLTVV.